A single sample is the source of the 31 T cell receptor beta chains below, sequenced in a study of STAT5B mutations in CD4+ large granular lymphocyte leukemia. Some clones are missing from TCRdb's copy, which holds only in-frame ones; the method was immunoSEQ multiplex PCR. The table lists approximately 30,000 clones, 70% to 75% of them singletons, with 2.5% to 3.5% in the top ten. Material for sequencing was CD4+ T cells from blood buffy coats. The receptors come from a human donor in good health.

The chain links TRBV6-6 to TRBJ2-3, with D possibly TRBD2 on 5 matching bases. Germline CDR1 is MNHNY and CDR2 is SVGAGI (reference sequence). Trimming cost V 4 bases and J 1 base, with 15 bases left between them. The CDR3 is made up of 16 amino acids. The CDR3 protein is CASSSVRGRGTDTQYF. In DNA, the CDR3 is TGTGCCAGCAGTTCTGTTCGAGGGAGAGGCACAGATACGCAGTATTTT.

This clone came up once. This chain uses TRBV5-1 with TRBJ2-3; possibly TRBD1 for D (5 bases). CDR3 size: 13 residues. The V gene lost 4 bases and the J gene lost 2 bases, with 8 bases spanning the gap. Per the germline V gene, CDR1 is SGHRS and CDR2 is YFSETQ. The CDR3 region has the DNA TGCGCCAGCAGCCTGGGGCTCACAGATACGCAGTATTTT. This gives the protein CASSLGLTDTQYF.

The V gene is TRBV19, the J gene TRBJ2-3; 10 bases are shared with TRBD1. The V and J ends lost 0 bases and 4 bases, in that order; junction bases with no gene match: 7. CDR1 LNHDA and CDR2 SQIVND come from the germline V gene (reference sequence). CDR3 size: 17 residues. CDR3 coding DNA: TGTGCCAGTAGTATAGATCGTTGGACAGGGGGTCCAGATACGCAGTATTTT. Its protein is CASSIDRWTGGPDTQYF.

This clone showed up just a few times. V and J are TRBV30 and TRBJ1-5; TRBD1 aligns across 10 bases. Per germline, CDR1 GTSNPN and CDR2 SVGIG (reference sequence). The CDR3 totals 15 residues. V shed 3 bases, J shed 2 bases, and the junction held 4 bases outside the gene matches. The CDR3 DNA reads TGTGCCTGGAGAAGACAGGGGGCCGGCAATCAGCCCCAGCATTTT. Translating it yields CAWRRQGAGNQPQHF.

The chain links TRBV7-8 to TRBJ2-7; either TRBD1 or TRBD2 may fit D (5 bases each). V was trimmed by 5 bases and J by 2 bases, leaving 16 bases between them. CDR1 is SGHVS, CDR2 FQNEAQ, per germline. The CDR3 covers 15 residues. The CDR3 coding sequence is TGTGCCAGCAGCCCCGGGGCAGGGTTCGCCTACGAGCAGTACTTC. This sequence encodes CASSPGAGFAYEQYF.

The CDR3 here is CASSLGYGRMGNTGELFF. The CDR3, as DNA: TGTGCCAGCAGCTTAGGTTACGGGAGAATGGGGAACACCGGGGAGCTGTTTTTT. V is TRBV7-2 and J is TRBJ2-2; maybe TRBD2 (6 bases). Trimming took 1 base from V and 1 from J, leaving 16 bases between them. The V gene's germline CDR1 is SGHTA and CDR2 FQGNSA. The CDR3 is 18 amino acids.

The chain combines TRBV7-2 with TRBJ1-4, with D tentatively TRBD1 (6 bases). This CDR3 contains 14 residues. V lost 4 bases and J 3 bases, leaving 9 bases between the germline ends. The germline gives CDR1 SGHTA, CDR2 FQGNSA. CDR3 region: CASSYRVANEKLFF. In nucleotides, the CDR3 is TGTGCCAGCAGCTACAGGGTGGCTAATGAAAAACTGTTTTTT.

This clone showed up just once. This rearrangement joins TRBV10-3 to TRBJ2-7; the match to TRBD2 covers 7 bases. CDR1 and CDR2 from the germline V gene are ENHRY and SYGVKD. This CDR3 is 15 amino acids long. V dropped 1 base and J dropped 2; count of bases not matched to a gene: 5. The CDR3 spells CAISEFSSGTYEQYF. The CDR3 bases are TGTGCCATCAGTGAGTTTTCTAGCGGAACCTACGAGCAGTACTTC.

This clone was counted once. The chain uses TRBV19 and TRBJ2-1; TRBD1 matches 9 bases. This CDR3 has 16 residues. With 6 bases clipped from V and 0 bases from J, the junction kept 6 bases outside the gene matches. Germline lookup yields CDR1 LNHDA and CDR2 SQIVND (reference sequence). The CDR3 loop is CASSRTGQGSYNEQFF. The CDR3 nucleotides are TGTGCCAGTAGCCGAACGGGACAGGGCTCCTACAATGAGCAGTTCTTC. Drawing the rest from reference TRBV19 and TRBJ2-1, the complete variable domain is DGGITQSPKYLFRKEGQNVTLSCEQNLNHDAMYWYRQDPGQGLRLIYYSQIVNDFQKGDIAEGYSVSREKKESFPLTVTSAQKNPTAFYLCASSRTGQGSYNEQFFGPGTRLTVL.

V usage is TRBV5-6 and J usage is TRBJ1-5, with D possibly matching TRBD1 (6 bases). The CDR3 totals 15 residues. CDR1 is SGHDT, CDR2 YYEEEE, per germline. Trimming removed 1 base from V and 5 bases from J, with 13 bases in between. Here the CDR3 reads CASSLWGQSHQPQHF. The CDR3 nucleotides are TGTGCCAGCAGCTTGTGGGGACAATCCCATCAGCCCCAGCATTTT.

The chain couples TRBV11-2 to TRBJ2-3; unclear D gene. This CDR3 has 14 residues. In germline, CDR1 is SGHAT, CDR2 FQNNGV. Trimming cost V 0 bases and J 3 bases, with 7 bases left between them. The CDR3 loop reads CASSLDRATDTQYF. The DNA of the CDR3 is TGTGCCAGCAGCTTAGACAGAGCAACAGATACGCAGTATTTT.

The rearrangement uses TRBV19 and TRBJ2-6, with TRBD2 as a possible D gene (6 bases). The V gene's germline CDR1 is LNHDA and CDR2 SQIVND (reference sequence). The germline V and J ends were trimmed by 4 bases and 3 bases, with 16 bases remaining between them. The CDR3 length is 17 residues. The CDR3 DNA follows: TGTGCCAGTAGTAGGAGGGAGTGGCCGGGTGGGGCCAACGTCCTGACTTTC. Protein product: CASSRREWPGGANVLTF.

The chain joins TRBV10-3 to TRBJ2-5, with D tentatively TRBD1 (5 bases). The germline V gene encodes CDR1 ENHRY and CDR2 SYGVKD. Trimming shortened V by 5 bases and J by 1 base, and 17 bases separated the two germline ends. The CDR3 totals 16 residues. CDR3 region: CAISPRKGQSQETQYF. Written as DNA, the CDR3 is TGTGCCATCAGTCCCCGAAAAGGACAAAGCCAAGAGACCCAGTACTTC.

As concerns this clone: One end of the junction is discordant with germline, which a read error may explain. This chain joins TRBV27 and TRBJ2-5; no clear D gene. The CDR3 covers 14 residues. The germline CDR1 and CDR2 sequences are MNHEY and SMNVEV (reference sequence). As DNA, the CDR3 is TGTGCCAGCAGTCCAGGACGGACGCAAGGGACCCAGTACTTC. It encodes CASSPGRTQGTQYF.

J is TRBJ2-7 and V is TRBV4-3; perhaps TRBD1 as D (5 bases). The CDR3 has 14 amino acids. V lost 0 bases to trimming and J lost 6 bases, with 12 bases between them. Germline CDR1 is LGHNA and CDR2 is YSLEER. CDR3 nucleotides: TGCGCCAGCAGCCAAGATACAGGATATGGCGAGCAGTACTTC. Encoded protein: CASSQDTGYGEQYF.

In regard to this clone: One end of the junction varies from germline; a read error may be responsible. The chain recombines TRBV18 with TRBJ2-5; 11 bases line up with TRBD2. The CDR3 loop spans 17 amino acids. Per germline, CDR1 KGHSH and CDR2 LQKENI. The CDR3: CAGSPWGTSGLEETQYF. The CDR3 DNA follows: TGTGCCGGCTCACCTTGGGGGACTAGCGGCTTAGAAGAGACCCAGTACTTC.

This clone was observed a handful of times. The gene calls are TRBV4-2 and TRBJ1-2; D uncertain. V shed 2 bases and J shed 5 bases, with 15 bases lying between them. CDR3 length: 15 residues. Germline CDR1 reads LGHNA; CDR2 reads YNFKEQ. CDR3 nucleotide sequence: TGTGCCAGCAGCCAAAATCCAACAGAGTCGTATGGCTACACCTTC. As protein: CASSQNPTESYGYTF.

V is TRBV28 and J is TRBJ1-2; TRBD1 might be the D (5 bases). The CDR3 spans 14 residues. Germline lookup yields CDR1 MDHEN and CDR2 SYDVKM. V was clipped by 5 bases and J by 5 bases, with 15 bases between them. The CDR3 nucleotides read TGTGCCAGCAGTCCGTTACCAGGGAGGTATGGCTACACCTTC. Amino acid sequence: CASSPLPGRYGYTF.

This chain connects TRBV7-8 to TRBJ2-7; no clear D. Trimming removed 2 bases from V and 8 bases from J, with 19 bases in between. The CDR3 has 15 residues. CDR1 is SGHVS and CDR2 is FQNEAQ in the germline V gene. This CDR3 is CASSLRTDPGVKQYF. The DNA of the CDR3 is TGTGCCAGCAGCTTACGGACGGACCCCGGTGTCAAGCAGTACTTC.

CDR3 residues: CASSLGTKETQYF. CDR3 bases: TGTGCCAGCAGCCTAGGGACAAAAGAGACCCAGTACTTC. The genes are TRBV7-2 and TRBJ2-5; D perhaps matches TRBD1 (6 bases). Germline assignment: CDR1 SGHTA and CDR2 FQGNSA. With 5 bases removed from V and 3 bases from J, the gap between germline ends came to 10 bases. The CDR3 totals 13 residues. The whole variable domain, filled in from reference TRBV7-2 and TRBJ2-5, reads GAGVSQSPSNKVTEKGKDVELRCDPISGHTALYWYRQSLGQGLEFLIYFQGNSAPDKSGLPSDRFSAERTGGSVSTLTIQRTQQEDSAVYLCASSLGTKETQYFGPGTRLLVL.

This chain links TRBV2 with TRBJ2-1; D is unresolved. The CDR3 spans 13 residues. V shed 7 bases and J shed 4 bases, with 11 bases lying between them. Germline V CDR1 and CDR2: SNHLY, FYNNEI. CDR3 amino acids: CASKGRSYNEQFF. In DNA form, the CDR3 reads TGTGCCAGCAAAGGACGATCGTACAATGAGCAGTTCTTC.

This chain links TRBV5-1 with TRBJ1-4; D is unresolved. Deletions cut 0 bases from V and 0 bases from J, with 6 bases between. Germline CDR1 is SGHRS and CDR2 is YFSETQ. The CDR3 runs to 15 residues. This CDR3 reads CASSLESPTNEKLFF. CDR3 nucleotides: TGCGCCAGCAGCTTGGAGTCGCCAACTAATGAAAAACTGTTTTTT.

The gene calls are TRBV18 and TRBJ1-3; D uncertain. The germline V and J ends were trimmed by 2 bases and 0 bases, with 8 bases remaining between them. Per germline, CDR1 KGHSH and CDR2 LQKENI. The CDR3 is 15 amino acids. For the CDR3, the DNA is TGTGCCAGCTCACCAGGGGTGACCTCTGGAAACACCATATATTTT. Residues: CASSPGVTSGNTIYF.

The chain combines TRBV7-3 with TRBJ2-5, with D perhaps TRBD2 (5 bases). This CDR3 has 13 residues. Germline CDR1 reads SGHTA; CDR2 reads FQGTGA. V was clipped by 2 bases and J by 1 base, with 5 bases between them. CDR3 nucleotide sequence: TGTGCCAGCAGCTTAGGGAGCCAAGAGACCCAGTACTTC. Protein sequence: CASSLGSQETQYF.

The chain couples TRBV30 to TRBJ1-1, with a weak D call TRBD1 (6 bases). This CDR3 contains 13 residues. V lost 4 bases to trimming and J lost 6 bases, with 15 bases between them. Germline V gene lookup returns CDR1 GTSNPN and CDR2 SVGIG (reference sequence). The DNA of the CDR3 is TGTGCCTGGAAGGACGGTGGGGGCTCTGAAGCTTTCTTT. As protein: CAWKDGGGSEAFF.

The chain links TRBV7-6 to TRBJ2-7, with D possibly TRBD1 on 6 matching bases. The CDR3 extends over 15 amino acids. Trimming stripped 1 base from V and 3 bases from J, with 13 bases between. Looked up from germline, CDR1 is SGHVS and CDR2 is FNYEAQ. The CDR3 DNA sequence: TGTGCCAGCAGCTTAGGCGCAGGACAGAGCTACGAGCAGTACTTC. Its protein product is CASSLGAGQSYEQYF.

The chain employs TRBV15 and TRBJ1-4; D call uncertain. Germline assignment: CDR1 LNHNV and CDR2 YYDKDF (reference sequence). CDR3 length equals 14 residues. V lost 4 bases, J lost 6 bases, and 12 bases lay in between. The CDR3 DNA reads TGTGCCACCAGCAACGGGCAGTTCCATGAAAAACTGTTTTTT. Translation gives CATSNGQFHEKLFF.

This chain links TRBV28 with TRBJ2-1, with D perhaps TRBD1 (7 bases). This CDR3 comprises 15 residues. Germline V lookup: CDR1 MDHEN, CDR2 SYDVKM. Trimming shortened V by 8 bases and J by 7 bases, and 21 bases separated the two germline ends. For the CDR3, the DNA is TGTGCCAGCCAGGGGGGAGCGCGAGGGAGGAATGAGCAGTTCTTC. It translates to CASQGGARGRNEQFF.

In this sample, this clone turned up once. The rearrangement joins TRBV19 to TRBJ2-7, with D unclear. Trimming left V 3 bases short and J 3 bases short, with 6 bases between. The CDR3 is 12 amino acids. Germline-derived CDR1 and CDR2 are LNHDA and SQIVND (reference sequence). The CDR3 nucleotides are TGTGCCAGTAGTATTTGGGGCTACGAGCAGTACTTC. Protein product: CASSIWGYEQYF.

The chain is built from TRBV27 and TRBJ2-2; no firm D call. Germline V lookup: CDR1 MNHEY, CDR2 SMNVEV (reference sequence). The CDR3 covers 14 residues. Trimming took off 0 bases at V and 1 base at J, with 3 bases between the two ends. CDR3 residues: CASSLSGNTGELFF. In DNA, the CDR3 is TGTGCCAGCAGTTTATCAGGGAACACCGGGGAGCTGTTTTTT.

A few counts support this clone. This chain joins TRBV5-4 and TRBJ2-7; 8 bases fit TRBD2. This CDR3 has 13 amino acids. CDR1 and CDR2 from the germline V gene are SGHNT and YYREEE (reference sequence). J was trimmed by 7 bases and V by 0 bases; bases with no gene match: 3. In nucleotides, the CDR3 is TGTGCCAGCAGCTTGGTTAGCGGGGATGAGCAGTACTTC. This translates into CASSLVSGDEQYF. Full variable domain (outside the CDR3, taken from reference TRBV5-4 and TRBJ2-7): ETGVTQSPTHLIKTRGQQVTLRCSSQSGHNTVSWYQQALGQGPQFIFQYYREEENGRGNFPPRFSGLQFPNYSSELNVNALELDDSALYLCASSLVSGDEQYFGPGTRLTVT.